This T cell receptor (beta chain) emerged from a study of T-cell memory formation after mild COVID-19. Background on the study: TCR clusters were largely donor specific.

Regarding the study as a whole: The study detected some responding clones in pre-infection memory, suggesting cross-reactive memory joined.

At least ten counts were recorded for this clonotype. Its specificity is not known. At one end the junction does not follow the germline gene, possibly because of a read error. The CDR3 sequence is 15 residues long. CDR1 SGHRS and CDR2 YFSETQ come from the germline V gene. Constant-segment-primed 5'RACE gave TCR alpha and TCR beta cDNA libraries with sample barcodes and UMIs. TCRdb re-derived calls from the 5' RACE reads in MiXCR, one entry per CDR3 protein. The sample holds some 600,000 distinct CDR3 sequences, around a sixth seen once. Sequenced material: PBMCs or a T cell subset sorted from them (not recorded which). This clonotype was obtained from an adult woman who had mild COVID-19 (a few samples of this study predate the infection). Cell type and time point are not known. This chain links TRBV5-1 with TRBJ2-7, with TRBD1 as a possible D gene (7 bases). CDR3 sequence reads: CASSLVSGGTYEQYF. The CDR3 DNA reads as TGTGCCAGCAGCTTGGTGTCAGGGGGGACCTACGAGCAGTACTTC. The whole variable domain, filled in from reference TRBV5-1 and TRBJ2-7, reads KAGVTQTPRYLIKTRGQQVTLSCSPISGHRSVSWYQQTPGQGLQFLFEYFSETQRNKGNFPGRFSGRQFSNSRSEMNVSTLELGDSALYLCASSLVSGGTYEQYFGPGTRLTVT.